The 15 T cell receptor beta chains presented below share a single source sample, sequenced in a study of T cell repertoires in cytomegalovirus infection. From the reads, TCRdb called clonotypes with MiXCR, one entry per CDR3 protein. The table lists some 800,000 distinct CDR3 sequences, around a third of them singletons. Their antigens remain unidentified. Source: cultured CD8+ T cells from PBMCs, taken from culture after CMV antigen stimulation. The receptors shown here come from a human donor in good health (CMV status not recorded). Some clones in this sample may be carry-over from other donors' samples.

With regard to this clonotype: An end of the junction does not agree with germline; a read error may underlie this. This chain links TRBV19 with TRBJ2-1, with D hard to call. The V gene's germline CDR1 is LNHDA and CDR2 SQIVND (reference sequence). The CDR3 covers 12 residues. The CDR3 DNA sequence: TGTGTCAGTAGTATTGGGTACAATGAGCAGTTCTTC. Protein: CVSSIGYNEQFF.

This clonotype has just a few counts. This chain links TRBV6-2 or TRBV6-3 with TRBJ1-6, with 10 bases lining up with TRBD1. The CDR3 is made up of 14 amino acids. Trimming removed 2 bases from V and 9 bases from J; junction bases left unmatched: 1. In germline, CDR1 is MNHEY, CDR2 SVGEGT. As DNA, the CDR3 is TGTGCCAGCAGTTACGGGACAGGGGCTTCACCCCTCCACTTT. Its translation is CASSYGTGASPLHF.

The chain has TRBV2 and TRBJ2-3; 8 bases line up with TRBD2. This CDR3 comprises 16 residues. The germline V gene has CDR1 SNHLY and CDR2 FYNNEI. J gave up 1 base and V 0 bases, and 3 bases lay outside the gene matches. CDR3 nucleotide sequence: TGTGCCAGCAGTGAAGCAAGCGGGGGAGGCACAGATACGCAGTATTTT. It specifies CASSEASGGGTDTQYF.

The genes are TRBV4-2 and TRBJ1-1; D is unresolved. The CDR3 totals 15 residues. The V and J ends lost 0 bases and 1 base respectively, with 9 bases between them. From germline, CDR1 is LGHNA and CDR2 YNFKEQ. Written as DNA, the CDR3 is TGTGCCAGCAGCCAAGACGATGGAGGGAACACTGAAGCTTTCTTT. It encodes CASSQDDGGNTEAFF.

The chain couples TRBV4-2 to TRBJ2-1, with 14 bases that match TRBD2. The germline gives CDR1 LGHNA, CDR2 YNFKEQ. The CDR3 is made up of 17 amino acids. The V gene end was trimmed by 4 bases and the J gene end by 6 bases; junction bases not matched to a gene: 8. In DNA form, the CDR3 reads TGTGCCAGCAGCCCCCCAGCGGGACTAGCGGGGGCCAATGAGCAGTTCTTC. Protein product: CASSPPAGLAGANEQFF.

This clonotype appeared a few times. CDR3 protein: CASSLGLAGGPNTGELFF. In DNA form, the CDR3 reads TGTGCCAGCAGCCTGGGACTAGCGGGGGGGCCAAACACCGGGGAGCTGTTTTTT. V and J are TRBV6-1 and TRBJ2-2; TRBD2 matches at 16 bases. The CDR3 totals 18 residues. Germline CDR1 is MNHNS and CDR2 is SASEGT. Unmatched junction bases numbered 6, after V lost 6 bases and J lost 2 bases.

This chain uses TRBV4-1 with TRBJ2-7, with TRBD2 as a possible D gene (7 bases). The V end lost 4 bases, the J end lost 3 bases, and 16 bases lay between the germline ends. Germline V gene sequence: CDR1 MGHRA, CDR2 YSYEKL. This CDR3 has 15 amino acids. DNA for the CDR3: TGCGCCAGCAGCCTTTGGACGGGGGGCAGCTACGAGCAGTACTTC. It is translated as CASSLWTGGSYEQYF.

The V call is TRBV6-1, the J call TRBJ2-7; D may be TRBD1 (5 bases). CDR3 length: 13 residues. The V gene lost 6 bases and the J gene lost 6 bases, with 15 bases spanning the gap. The germline V gene has CDR1 MNHNS and CDR2 SASEGT. The DNA for the CDR3 is TGTGCCAGCAGGAACGCTGGGGCCCCCGAGCAGTACGTC. This sequence encodes CASRNAGAPEQYV.

This clonotype was recorded a few times. The rearrangement joins TRBV7-9 to TRBJ2-7; TRBD1 matches at 7 bases. The junction had 11 bases not matched to a gene; V was cut back by 4 bases and J by 5 bases. The CDR3 sequence is 15 residues long. Germline-derived CDR1 and CDR2 are SEHNR and FQNEAQ (reference sequence). The CDR3 region is CASSSPGGPSDEQYV. The CDR3 region has the DNA TGTGCCAGCAGCTCCCCAGGGGGACCCTCGGACGAGCAGTACGTC.

Ten or more counts support this clonotype. The chain combines TRBV27 with TRBJ1-5; TRBD1 matches at 7 bases. Germline CDR1 MNHEY, CDR2 SMNVEV (reference sequence). The CDR3 totals 15 residues. V lost 2 bases to trimming and J lost 4 bases; unmatched junction nucleotides: 5. The chain's CDR3 is CASSLTGTVNQPQHF. CDR3 sequence (DNA): TGTGCCAGCAGTTTAACTGGGACAGTGAATCAGCCCCAGCATTTT.

There are a few counts of this clonotype. The rearrangement joins TRBV12-3 or TRBV12-4 to TRBJ2-2, with TRBD1 as a possible D gene (5 bases). The CDR3 is 14 residues long. The ends were cut back, 3 bases at V and 5 bases at J, with 10 bases in the middle. The CDR3 spells CASSLSPGTGELFF. The CDR3 DNA reads as TGTGCCAGCAGTTTGTCCCCAGGGACCGGGGAGCTGTTTTTT.

This rearrangement joins TRBV7-9 to TRBJ1-3, with D uncertain. The CDR3 is made up of 13 amino acids. Looked up from germline, CDR1 is SEHNR and CDR2 is FQNEAQ (reference sequence). Trimming took 6 bases from V and 0 from J, leaving 6 bases between them. CDR3 residues: CASSHSSGNTIYF. CDR3 bases: TGTGCCAGCAGTCACAGCTCTGGAAACACCATATATTTT.

On this clonotype itself: This clone may be a read error of a much larger clone one base away. The gene calls are TRBV7-6 and TRBJ2-3, with 13 positions matching TRBD2. Trimming cost V 5 bases and J 3 bases; bases outside gene matches: 8. Germline CDR1 reads SGHVS; CDR2 reads FNYEAQ. The CDR3 has 17 residues. CDR3 sequence (DNA): TGTGCCAGCAGCATCGAACTAGCGGGGGGGATTACAGATACGCAGTATTTT. This codes for CASSIELAGGITDTQYF.

The V gene is TRBV4-3, the J gene TRBJ1-1, with a possible D match to TRBD1 (6 bases). V lost 0 bases, J lost 1 base, and 9 bases lay in between. The germline CDR1 and CDR2 sequences are LGHNA and YSLEER. The CDR3 is 15 amino acids. As DNA, the CDR3 is TGCGCCAGCAGCCAAGACGGGGGCCCGAACACTGAAGCTTTCTTT. Translated, it gives CASSQDGGPNTEAFF.

This clonotype has just one count. The rearrangement joins TRBV12-3 or TRBV12-4 to TRBJ1-2; D is unclear. The CDR3 runs to 14 residues. Trimming pared 6 bases from V and 5 bases from J, leaving 16 bases between. CDR3 residues: CASSAGSRAYGYTF. In DNA, the CDR3 is TGTGCCAGCAGCGCCGGGTCCCGCGCGTATGGCTACACCTTC.